A selection of T cell receptor beta chains follows, all from one sample in a study of CD8+CD57+ T cells in acquired aplastic anemia. TCRdb used MiXCR to reprocess the reads, holding one entry per CDR3 protein. Among approximately 180,000 distinct CDR3 sequences, 63% were seen once, and the ten largest hold about 39%. The specimen was sorted CD4+, CD8+, or CD8+CD57+ T cells (not recorded which) from PBMCs. Receptors were obtained from a human donor with aplastic anemia. The CDR3 runs from the conserved cysteine through the conserved F or W. D genes are given only for firm matches. Clone size appears in some rows only: once, few, many, or a class for an expanded clone.

TRBV2	few	TRBJ1-6	NA	CASSGQHGSPLHF	TGTGCCAGCAGCGGACAGCACGGTTCACCCCTCCACTTT
TRBV7-9	NA	TRBJ2-7	NA	CASSHGSSNEQYF	TGCGCCAGCAGCCATGGTTCTTCTAACGAGCAGTACTTC
TRBV20-1	NA	TRBJ2-5	TRBD2	CSASGGGKTQYF	TGCAGTGCTAGTGGGGGAGGGAAGACCCAGTACTTC
TRBV6-5	few	TRBJ1-1	NA	CASSYDPRAEAFF	TGTGCCAGCAGTTACGACCCAAGGGCTGAAGCTTTCTTT
TRBV10-3	NA	TRBJ2-7	TRBD1	CAINTGTGGNEQYF	TGTGCCATCAATACCGGGACAGGGGGCAACGAGCAGTACTTC
TRBV24-1	NA	TRBJ2-5	NA	CATSRFGETQYF	TGTGCCACCAGTCGATTCGGGGAGACCCAGTACTTC
TRBV25-1	NA	TRBJ1-4	NA	CASSSGGRWGNEKLFF	TGTGCCAGCTCCTCGGGGGGCCGATGGGGGAATGAAAAACTGTTTTTT
TRBV12-3/TRBV12-4	many	TRBJ2-3	NA	CASSLAGSPDTQYF	TGTGCCAGCAGTTTAGCGGGGTCACCAGATACGCAGTATTTT
TRBV9	NA	TRBJ2-5	NA	CASSPVGQQETQYF	TGTGCCAGCAGCCCCGTGGGCCAGCAAGAGACCCAGTACTTC
TRBV2	NA	TRBJ2-7	TRBD1	CARGGQGPYEQYF	TGTGCCAGGGGGGGACAGGGTCCTTACGAGCAGTACTTC
TRBV6-6	many	TRBJ1-1	NA	CASSYGRRMASMDTEAFF	TGTGCCAGCAGTTACGGTCGCAGGATGGCCTCAATGGACACTGAAGCTTTCTTT
TRBV10-3	many	TRBJ1-1	NA	CATISGENTEAFF	TGTGCCACCATTTCGGGGGAGAACACTGAAGCTTTCTTT
TRBV7-8	NA	TRBJ1-1	NA	CASSLAGLGTEAFF	TGTGCCAGCAGCTTGGCCGGGCTTGGAACTGAAGCTTTCTTT
TRBV7-9	NA	TRBJ1-2	NA	CASSLRGGYTF	TGTGCCAGCAGCTTGCGGGGTGGCTACACCTTC
TRBV7-2	NA	TRBJ2-7	TRBD2	CASSATSGVMVSYEQYF	TGTGCCAGCAGCGCTACTAGCGGGGTCATGGTTTCCTACGAGCAGTACTTC
TRBV20-1	NA	TRBJ2-6	NA	CSANPGSGANVLTF	TGCAGTGCCAACCCCGGCTCAGGGGCCAACGTCCTGACTTTC
TRBV7-2	NA	TRBJ2-7	NA	CASSLGSWTPEQYF	TGTGCCAGCAGCTTGGGGAGCTGGACCCCGGAGCAGTACTTC
TRBV27	few	TRBJ2-1	TRBD2	CASSSPRVLAVTDQFF	TGTGCCAGCAGTTCCCCACGGGTACTAGCGGTAACGGACCAGTTCTTC
TRBV9	NA	TRBJ2-3	NA	CASSGRGVDTQYF	TGTGCCAGCAGTGGTCGTGGGGTGGATACGCAGTATTTT
TRBV7-2	once	TRBJ2-5	NA	CASSFGQGLGETQYF	TGTGCCAGCAGCTTTGGTCAGGGGTTGGGGGAGACCCAGTACTTC
TRBV2	NA	TRBJ2-7	TRBD1	CASSGGTGIHEQYF	TGTGCCAGCAGCGGGGGGACAGGGATCCACGAGCAGTACTTC
TRBV2	once	TRBJ1-5	NA	CASTDGGAHQPQHF	TGTGCCAGCACTGACGGCGGGGCCCATCAGCCCCAGCATTTT
TRBV7-9	NA	TRBJ2-2	TRBD2	CASSEGTRNTGELFF	TGTGCCAGCAGCGAAGGGACTAGAAACACCGGGGAGCTGTTTTTT
TRBV2	many	TRBJ2-1	TRBD2	CASSEALAGGYEQFF	TGTGCCAGCAGTGAAGCGCTAGCGGGAGGATATGAGCAGTTCTTC
TRBV10-3	NA	TRBJ2-2	TRBD1	CAISGTGLGTGELFF	TGTGCCATCAGTGGGACAGGTCTGGGCACCGGGGAGCTGTTTTTT
TRBV5-1	NA	TRBJ1-1	TRBD1	CASSVDRATEAFF	TGCGCCAGCAGCGTTGACAGGGCTACTGAAGCTTTCTTT
TRBV9	NA	TRBJ1-6	TRBD1	CASSLRGHSPLHF	TGTGCCAGCAGCTTGAGGGGGCATTCACCCCTCCACTTT
TRBV29-1	NA	TRBJ2-3	TRBD2	CSVGGGALGTDTQYF	TGCAGCGTTGGCGGGGGGGCACTCGGCACAGATACGCAGTATTTT
TRBV20-1	NA	TRBJ2-3	NA	CSARGLRSTDTQYF	TGCAGTGCTAGAGGTTTACGGAGCACAGATACGCAGTATTTT
TRBV7-9	NA	TRBJ2-5	NA	CASSKYPQETQYF	TGTGCCAGCAGCAAATACCCCCAGGAGACCCAGTACTTC
TRBV10-3	NA	TRBJ1-5	NA	CAISAWGGNQPQHF	TGTGCCATCAGTGCATGGGGAGGCAATCAGCCCCAGCATTTT
TRBV19	NA	TRBJ1-6	NA	CASSAGMNSPLHF	TGTGCCAGCAGCGCCGGGATGAATTCACCCCTCCACTTT
TRBV24-1	few	TRBJ2-7	NA	CATSDLRQANSYEQYF	TGTGCCACCAGTGATTTGCGGCAGGCGAACTCCTACGAGCAGTACTTC
TRBV29-1	NA	TRBJ1-2	TRBD1	CSDTGQGANYGYTF	TGCAGCGATACTGGACAGGGTGCGAACTATGGCTACACCTTC
TRBV10-2	NA	TRBJ2-7	NA	CASTRQPPYEQYF	TGCGCCAGCACCAGACAGCCTCCCTACGAGCAGTACTTC
TRBV10-3	many	TRBJ1-3	NA	CAISESDRRFFSGNTIYF	TGTGCCATCAGTGAGTCCGACAGGAGATTTTTCTCTGGAAACACCATATATTTT
TRBV19	many	TRBJ2-1	TRBD2	CASRPTRLALDEQFF	TGTGCCAGTAGACCGACACGACTAGCCCTCGATGAGCAGTTCTTC
TRBV20-1	NA	TRBJ1-1	NA	CSAEGNSGEAFF	TGCAGTGCCGAGGGTAACTCGGGGGAAGCTTTCTTT
TRBV29-1	NA	TRBJ2-7	TRBD1	CSVGLQPRGPPSYEQYF	TGCAGCGTTGGTCTCCAACCCAGGGGGCCGCCTTCGTACGAGCAGTACTTC
TRBV7-9	many	TRBJ1-4	NA	CASSLDEKLFF	TGTGCCAGCAGCTTAGATGAAAAACTGTTTTTT
TRBV6-1	NA	TRBJ2-5	TRBD2	CASSDLAGGFQETQYF	TGTGCCAGCAGTGACCTAGCGGGGGGATTCCAAGAGACCCAGTACTTC
TRBV6-2/TRBV6-3	NA	TRBJ2-3	TRBD1	CASRSTGADTQYF	TGTGCCAGCAGAAGCACAGGGGCAGATACGCAGTATTTT
TRBV20-1	NA	TRBJ2-1	TRBD1	CSARDSAGGVVANEQFF	TGCAGTGCTAGAGATTCGGCAGGGGGTGTGGTAGCTAATGAGCAGTTCTTC
TRBV29-1	NA	TRBJ2-1	TRBD1	CSVSDRGRNEQFF	TGCAGCGTTTCGGACAGGGGGCGGAATGAGCAGTTCTTC
TRBV20-1	NA	TRBJ1-2	TRBD1	CSAPTDRGRGYTF	TGCAGTGCACCTACGGACAGGGGTCGTGGCTACACCTTC
TRBV10-1	NA	TRBJ2-5	NA	CASSGIQGWETQYF	TGCGCCAGCAGTGGGATACAGGGCTGGGAGACCCAGTACTTC
TRBV10-2	NA	TRBJ2-3	NA	CASSEVAYRWYTQYF	TGCGCCAGCAGTGAGGTGGCGTATCGGTGGTATACGCAGTATTTT
TRBV4-1	many	TRBJ2-3	NA	CASSLNNRYGTQYF	TGCGCCAGCAGCCTGAACAACAGATATGGTACGCAGTATTTT
TRBV20-1	NA	TRBJ2-1	TRBD2	CSGRAGGHEQFF	TGCAGTGGGCGAGCGGGGGGCCATGAGCAGTTCTTC
TRBV6-1	many	TRBJ2-7	TRBD2	CASSGGGFSYEQYF	TGTGCCAGCAGTGGCGGGGGTTTCTCCTACGAGCAGTACTTC
TRBV9	NA	TRBJ2-7	TRBD2	CASSVDGGASEQYF	TGTGCCAGCAGCGTAGACGGGGGGGCCTCCGAGCAGTACTTC
TRBV7-9	NA	TRBJ1-1	NA	CASSPYHEAFF	TGTGCCAGCAGCCCTTACCATGAAGCTTTCTTT
TRBV10-3	NA	TRBJ2-5	TRBD2	CAIRGPGLPGETQYF	TGTGCCATCAGGGGACCGGGACTACCAGGAGAGACCCAGTACTTC
TRBV14	NA	TRBJ2-7	NA	CASSRLGEQYF	TGTGCCAGCAGCCGATTGGGCGAGCAGTACTTC